This record looks at one TCR beta chain sequence and its context. This clone was picked up one time. Its antigen is currently not known. Base quality data are lacking; no much larger clone is found one base away. This sample was taken from a study of blood T cell repertoires in COVID-19 (dated by TCRdb to 2018 to 2021). Notes on the research overall: Collaborator samples came from the United States, Italy and Spain and covered acute and convalescent phases of COVID-19. Where available, HLA class I and class II types were taken from metadata supplied by the sample provider and were not determined by assay-based typing. The repertoires were made available in a free public database intended to serve as a resource for research on the immune response to SARS-CoV-2. Samples were obtained from the ongoing ImmuneRACE study (first 160 participants) and from roughly 1,300 subjects provided by 6 global collaborators. The sample metadata nearly always contained a de-identified subject ID, COVID-19 status, age in years and sex. The dataset comprised deeply sampled blood TCRbeta repertoires from subjects exposed to, actively infected with, or recovered from COVID-19. The material from the prospective study consisted of cDNA or gDNA derived from T cells, B-cell-depleted T cells, or PBMCs.

V gives up 7 bases and J gives up 6 bases, and the segment between their germline ends measures 10 bases. From a lookup of the germline V gene, CDR1 and CDR2 are SNHLY and FYNNEI. The CDR3 holds 12 amino acids from the cysteine to the phenylalanine. The entry retains the CDR3 DNA only, 36 bases that are in frame from base 1. Broader findings and caveats from the paper: Clinical and demographic metadata were provided uncurated, with the amount varying by source and participant.

In the prospective study, participants were 18 to 89 years old, resided in about two dozen geographic areas of the United States, and were enrolled through a virtual design. To assign participants to cohorts, the prospective study relied on clinical history that participants themselves reported in a screening survey and a study questionnaire. Exposed participants were defined as having been in contact with someone with a PCR-confirmed or clinician-diagnosed COVID-19 case within 2 weeks of study entry. Each participant in the prospective study had whole blood, serum and a nasopharyngeal or oropharyngeal swab collected by mobile phlebotomists. Participants in the prospective study had the option to provide additional blood draws and questionnaires over a roughly 2-month period. Prospective study blood samples were shipped either frozen or at room temperature before DNA extraction. TCRbeta CDR3 regions were amplified from genomic DNA by means of the immunoSEQ Assay, a bias-controlled multiplex PCR. As for the authors' bioinformatics: Within the assay, amplification of reference gene primers was used to estimate how many nucleated cells each sample contained. To quantify the absolute abundance of each unique TCRbeta CDR3 rearrangement, sequence reads were collapsed and filtered. For each sample, productive Simpson clonality was calculated as the square root of Simpson's diversity index across productive rearrangements. Entries here come from immuneACCESS through TCRdb and include only in-frame sequences with V and J called. Some clones fail to appear in such tables; in the studies checked, an unresolved V gene covers under half of the shortfall, and the cause of the remainder is unknown. V, J and clone size were drawn from that table, and D and trimming were deduced from the DNA. The sample table contains around 330,000 clones; only one count was recorded for less than 85% of them. 1.5% to 2% of the sample rests with the top ten.

In this chain, TRBV2 is recombined with TRBJ1-5, with the D segment identity uncertain. The material sequenced was PBMCs or T cells enriched from blood (not recorded which). The source of this sequence is a young woman who had been exposed to COVID-19. The bases are TGTGCCAGCACCCTCGCGCCTCAGCCCCAGCATTTT. Translated, this gives CASTLAPQPQHF.